A single sample is the source of the 5 T cell receptor beta chains below, sequenced in a study of post-analysis software for immune sequencing data. Study-level results: Compared with controls, patients had more of about 5 TRBV segments, including TRBV5-6, TRBV5-1 and TRBV20-1.

For these TCRs, the target antigens are not known. Unique molecular identifiers tagged the TCR beta cDNA libraries. TCRdb re-called the PCR reads through MiXCR, storing one row per CDR3 protein. The table records hundreds of thousands of distinct CDR3 sequences, 30% to 45% of them present only once. The sample comprised blood. These receptors were collected from a girl between 10 and 17 years old with multiple sclerosis.

For this clonotype: The junction departs from the called germline gene at one end, perhaps through a read error. J is TRBJ2-1 and V is TRBV5-1; 14 bases align to TRBD2. The CDR3 covers 17 residues. Germline V gene data show CDR1 as SGHRS and CDR2 as YFSETQ. DNA for the CDR3: TGCGCTAGCAGCTTCTACGGACTAGCGGGGGGTAGTGATGAGCAGTTCTTC. It yields the protein CASSFYGLAGGSDEQFF.

V usage is TRBV6-2 or TRBV6-3 and J usage is TRBJ2-7; D remains ambiguous. The V and J ends lost 2 bases and 2 bases respectively, with 10 bases between them. The CDR3 spans 14 residues. The germline CDR1 and CDR2 sequences are MNHEY and SVGEGT. The DNA of the CDR3 is TGTGCCAGCAGTTACCCTGGGCGTCCCTACGAGCAGTACTTC. This translates into CASSYPGRPYEQYF.

The J gene is TRBJ2-5, the V gene TRBV20-1, with 12 bases matching TRBD1. The CDR3 is 16 amino acids. Germline CDR1 reads DFQATT; CDR2 reads SNEGSKA (reference sequence). The trim removed 4 bases at V and 5 bases at J, leaving 11 bases unmatched. CDR3 DNA sequence: TGCAGTGCTATAATCCGGGACAGGGGGCCGAGGGAGACCCAGTACTTC. Its protein is CSAIIRDRGPRETQYF.

The gene calls are TRBV7-9 and TRBJ1-4; no reliable D call. The germline gives CDR1 SEHNR, CDR2 FQNEAQ (reference sequence). With 5 bases removed from V and 3 bases from J, the gap between germline ends came to 19 bases. This CDR3 contains 17 residues. DNA of the CDR3: TGTGCCAGCAGCCTGCGCGGGTTGGGAGGGCCTAATGAAAAACTGTTTTTT. It yields the protein CASSLRGLGGPNEKLFF.

There are a few counts of this clonotype. The V call is TRBV18, the J call TRBJ1-2; 9 bases line up with TRBD1. The CDR3 loop spans 13 amino acids. With 3 bases clipped from V and 8 bases from J, the junction kept 4 bases outside the gene matches. Germline V gene data show CDR1 as KGHSH and CDR2 as LQKENI. In DNA, the CDR3 is TGTGCCAGCTCACCTACAGGGGGCCGGGGCTACACCTTC. Translated: CASSPTGGRGYTF.